This entry lists 7 T cell receptor beta chains sequenced from one sample in a study of Graves' ophthalmopathy and Graves' hyperthyroidism. As the template, RNA transcripts were used to amplify TCR beta CDR3 regions. Amplification began with first-round RT-PCR using HTBI primers, then second-round multiplex PCR was performed. Using its own MiXCR run on the multiplex PCR reads, TCRdb lists one record per CDR3 protein. The sample lists more than 300,000 distinct CDR3 sequences, about a sixth occurring once. Material for sequencing was peripheral blood. The receptors here all came from an adult woman with stable Graves' hyperthyroidism.

This rearrangement joins TRBV12-5 to TRBJ2-7, with 10 bases fitting TRBD1. This CDR3 has 14 amino acids. The junction had 3 bases not matched to a gene; V was cut back by 5 bases and J by 2 bases. In germline, CDR1 is LGHNT, CDR2 FRNRAP. Here the CDR3 reads CASGPGQGAYEQYF. The CDR3 DNA reads as TGTGCTAGTGGTCCCGGACAGGGGGCCTACGAGCAGTACTTC.

The CDR3 region has the DNA TGTGCCAGCAGCTTCCCGAATGGAAACACCATATATTTT. This encodes CASSFPNGNTIYF. The chain recombines TRBV11-2 with TRBJ1-3, with D hard to call. Per germline, CDR1 SGHAT and CDR2 FQNNGV. V was trimmed by 3 bases and J by 3 bases, leaving 6 bases between them. This CDR3 has 13 residues.

This clonotype was recorded many times. The chain carries TRBV24-1 and TRBJ2-6; D may be TRBD1 (7 bases). Trimming cost V 7 bases and J 0 bases, with 15 bases left between them. CDR3 length equals 17 residues. Germline CDR1 KGHDR, CDR2 SFDVKD. CDR3 sequence: CATSGQEGYSGANVLTF. CDR3 in DNA: TGTGCCACCAGCGGACAGGAGGGCTACTCTGGGGCCAACGTCCTGACTTTC.

This clonotype has ten or more counts. The chain couples TRBV29-1 to TRBJ2-7; D is ambiguous. Trimming removed 2 bases from V and 2 bases from J, with 10 bases in between. The CDR3 covers 13 residues. Germline CDR1 and CDR2: SQVTM and ANQGSEA. The DNA for the CDR3 is TGCAGCGTTGAAACGGAACTAACCTACGAGCAGTACTTC. The encoded protein is CSVETELTYEQYF.

This clonotype was counted ten times or more. This chain connects TRBV2 to TRBJ1-1; no definite D call. Trimming removed 7 bases at V and 1 base at J, with 10 bases between. There are 13 residues in the CDR3. Germline lookup yields CDR1 SNHLY and CDR2 FYNNEI. CDR3 DNA: TGTGCCAGCACTCTAGAAGAGAACACTGAAGCTTTCTTT. Its protein product is CASTLEENTEAFF. The variable domain in full, with the rest retrieved from reference TRBV2 and TRBJ1-1, is EPEVTQTPSHQVTQMGQEVILRCVPISNHLYFYWYRQILGQKVEFLVSFYNNEISEKSEIFDDQFSVERPDGSNFTLKIRSTKLEDSAMYFCASTLEENTEAFFGQGTRLTVV.

The table lists this clonotype with many counts. The chain recombines TRBV2 with TRBJ2-5, with 8 bases fitting TRBD1. J was trimmed by 2 bases and V by 8 bases; bases with no gene match: 4. The CDR3 length is 13 residues. The germline V gene has CDR1 SNHLY and CDR2 FYNNEI. The CDR3 here is CASQGQVQETQYF. The CDR3 DNA reads TGTGCCAGCCAGGGACAGGTACAAGAGACCCAGTACTTC.

In regard to this clonotype: It may be a read error: a sequence one base away is much more abundant. The CDR3 DNA reads TGCGCCGGCATCAGGCCTAGCGGGAGGGCCGGGGTTCAAGAGACCCAGTACTTC. Translation: CAGIRPSGRAGVQETQYF. The chain is built from TRBV4-3 and TRBJ2-5, with 12 positions matching TRBD2. J was trimmed by 2 bases and V by 11 bases; bases with no gene match: 18. Germline CDR1 and CDR2: LGHNA and YSLEER. The CDR3 totals 18 residues.